One sample yielded the 4 T cell receptor beta chains listed below, sequenced in a study of blood T cell repertoires in COVID-19. Assay used: immunoSEQ multiplex PCR; TCRdb lists only in-frame clones, some missing. The table includes around 67,000 clones, 75% to 90% detected once. Sequences were obtained from peripheral blood. The receptors derive from a middle-aged man with active COVID-19.

This sequence joins TRBV28 and TRBJ1-1; 7 bases are a match to TRBD1. The CDR3 is 13 residues long. The junction had 4 bases not matched to a gene; V was cut back by 4 bases and J by 5 bases. The germline gives CDR1 MDHEN, CDR2 SYDVKM. This CDR3 is CASSYTGATEAFF. The CDR3, as DNA: TGTGCCAGCAGTTATACAGGGGCGACTGAAGCTTTCTTT. Filled out from reference TRBV28 and TRBJ1-1, the complete variable domain reads DVKVTQSSRYLVKRTGEKVFLECVQDMDHENMFWYRQDPGLGLRLIYFSYDVKMKEKGDIPEGYSVSREKKERFSLILESASTNQTSMYLCASSYTGATEAFFGQGTRLTVV.

J is TRBJ2-7 and V is TRBV18; 8 bases align to TRBD1. CDR1 is KGHSH, CDR2 LQKENI, per germline. Germline trimming cut 1 base from V and 5 bases from J; bases unmatched to any gene: 13. This CDR3 region has 17 residues. CDR3 DNA sequence: TGTGCCAGCTCACCACTTCCTATTGGACAGGGAGTACACGAGCAGTACTTC. Translation: CASSPLPIGQGVHEQYF.

The gene calls are TRBV27 and TRBJ2-2; 9 bases fit TRBD1. Trimming took 5 bases from V and 6 from J; bases not matched to a gene: 10. The CDR3 has 16 residues. CDR1 and CDR2 (germline): MNHEY, SMNVEV (reference sequence). CDR3 sequence reads: CASSPQRDRDPGELFF. DNA for the CDR3: TGTGCCAGCAGTCCACAGCGGGACAGGGATCCCGGGGAGCTGTTTTTT.

This clone was seen a single time. V is TRBV19 and J is TRBJ2-3; 7 bases map to TRBD1. V lost 3 bases, J lost 1 base, and 4 bases stayed unmatched. The germline CDR1 and CDR2 sequences are LNHDA and SQIVND (reference sequence). There are 15 residues in the CDR3. CDR3 sequence: CASSIPGQGTDTQYF. CDR3 nucleotides: TGTGCCAGTAGTATTCCTGGACAGGGCACAGATACGCAGTATTTT.